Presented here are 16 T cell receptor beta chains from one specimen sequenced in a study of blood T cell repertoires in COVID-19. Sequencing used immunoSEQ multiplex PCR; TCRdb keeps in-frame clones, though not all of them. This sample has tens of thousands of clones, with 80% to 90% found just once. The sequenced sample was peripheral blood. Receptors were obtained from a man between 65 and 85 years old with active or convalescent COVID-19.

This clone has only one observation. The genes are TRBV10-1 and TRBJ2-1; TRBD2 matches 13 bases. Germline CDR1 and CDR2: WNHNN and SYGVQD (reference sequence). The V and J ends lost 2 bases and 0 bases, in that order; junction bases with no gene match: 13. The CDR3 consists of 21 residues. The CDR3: CASSEMWLWTSGRVSYNEQFF. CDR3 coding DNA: TGCGCCAGCAGTGAGATGTGGTTGTGGACTAGCGGGAGAGTCTCCTACAATGAGCAGTTCTTC.

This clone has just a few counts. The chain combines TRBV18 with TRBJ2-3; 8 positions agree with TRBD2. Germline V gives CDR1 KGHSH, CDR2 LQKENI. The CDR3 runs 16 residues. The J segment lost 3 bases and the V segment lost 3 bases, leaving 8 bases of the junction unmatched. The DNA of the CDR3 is TGTGCCAGCTCACCTAGGGCGGGAGGAGAAACAGATACGCAGTATTTT. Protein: CASSPRAGGETDTQYF.

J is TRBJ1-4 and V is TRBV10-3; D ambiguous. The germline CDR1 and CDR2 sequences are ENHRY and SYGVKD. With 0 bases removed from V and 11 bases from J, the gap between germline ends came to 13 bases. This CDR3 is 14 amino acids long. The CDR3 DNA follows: TGTGCCATCAGTGAGTCAATAGGTGCCGGGAAACTGTTTTTT. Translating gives CAISESIGAGKLFF.

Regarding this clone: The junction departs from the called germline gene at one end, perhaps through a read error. The CDR3 nucleotides are TGTGCTAGCAGCTTAGGCGGGACAGGCGCCGGGACCCAGTACTTC. As protein: CASSLGGTGAGTQYF. The chain employs TRBV7-7 and TRBJ2-5; TRBD1 matches at 8 bases. The germline CDR1 and CDR2 sequences are SSHAT and FNYEAQ (reference sequence). The CDR3 is 15 residues long. Full variable domain (outside the CDR3, taken from reference TRBV7-7 and TRBJ2-5): GAGVSQSPRYKVTKRGQDVTLRCDPISSHATLYWYQQALGQGPEFLTYFNYEAQPDKSGLPSDRFSAERPEGSISTLTIQRTEQRDSAMYRCASSLGGTGAGTQYFGPGTRLLVL.

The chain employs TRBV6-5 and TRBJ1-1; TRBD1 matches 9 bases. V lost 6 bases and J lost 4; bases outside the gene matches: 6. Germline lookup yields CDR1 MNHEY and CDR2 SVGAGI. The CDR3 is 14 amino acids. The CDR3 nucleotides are TGTGCCAGCAGGAGACAGGGGGAAAGCACTGAAGCTTTCTTT. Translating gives CASRRQGESTEAFF.

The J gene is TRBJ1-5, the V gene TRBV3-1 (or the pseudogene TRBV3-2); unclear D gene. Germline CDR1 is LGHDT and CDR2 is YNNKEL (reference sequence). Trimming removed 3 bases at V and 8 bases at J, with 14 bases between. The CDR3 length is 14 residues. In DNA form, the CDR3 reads TGTGCCAGCAGCCAGGACTCAGGTGAAAAGCCCCAGCATTTT. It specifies CASSQDSGEKPQHF.

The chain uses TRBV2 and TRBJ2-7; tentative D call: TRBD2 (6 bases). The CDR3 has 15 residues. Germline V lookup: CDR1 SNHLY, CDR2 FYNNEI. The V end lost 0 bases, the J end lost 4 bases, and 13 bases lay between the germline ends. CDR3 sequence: CASSEARGSVYEQYF. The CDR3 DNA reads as TGTGCCAGCAGTGAAGCCCGGGGGAGTGTTTACGAGCAGTACTTC.

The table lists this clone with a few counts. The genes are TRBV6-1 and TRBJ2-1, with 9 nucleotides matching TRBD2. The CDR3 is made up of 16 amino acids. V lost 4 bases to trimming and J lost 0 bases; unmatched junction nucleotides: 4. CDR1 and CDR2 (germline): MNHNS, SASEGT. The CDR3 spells CASSVSGRPSYNEQFF. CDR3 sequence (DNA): TGTGCCAGCAGTGTAAGCGGGAGGCCCTCCTACAATGAGCAGTTCTTC.

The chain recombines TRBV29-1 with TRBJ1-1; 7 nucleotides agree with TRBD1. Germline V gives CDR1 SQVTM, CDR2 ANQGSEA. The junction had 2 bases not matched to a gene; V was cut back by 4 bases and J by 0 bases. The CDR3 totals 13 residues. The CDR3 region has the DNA TGCAGCGTTGGACAGGGATTGAACACTGAAGCTTTCTTT. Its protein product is CSVGQGLNTEAFF.

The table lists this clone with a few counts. In DNA, the CDR3 is TGTGCCAGCAGCTTCTTGGGAAAGGCTAGCGGAAGCTCCTACAATGAGCAGTTCTTC. Amino acid sequence: CASSFLGKASGSSYNEQFF. The rearrangement joins TRBV5-4 to TRBJ2-1; TRBD2 agrees at 7 bases. V trimming: 2 bases; J trimming: 0 bases; junction bases outside the gene matches: 14. CDR1 SGHNT and CDR2 YYREEE come from the germline V gene (reference sequence). The CDR3 loop spans 19 amino acids. Drawing the rest from reference TRBV5-4 and TRBJ2-1, the complete variable domain is ETGVTQSPTHLIKTRGQQVTLRCSSQSGHNTVSWYQQALGQGPQFIFQYYREEENGRGNFPPRFSGLQFPNYSSELNVNALELDDSALYLCASSFLGKASGSSYNEQFFGPGTRLTVL.

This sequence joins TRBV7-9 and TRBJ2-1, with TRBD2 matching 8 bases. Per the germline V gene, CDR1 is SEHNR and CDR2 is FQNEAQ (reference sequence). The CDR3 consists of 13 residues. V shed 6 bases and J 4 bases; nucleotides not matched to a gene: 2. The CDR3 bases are TGTGCCAGCAGTATAGCGGGGTACAATGAGCAGTTCTTC. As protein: CASSIAGYNEQFF. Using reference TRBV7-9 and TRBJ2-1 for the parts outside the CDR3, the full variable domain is DTGVSQNPRHKITKRGQNVTFRCDPISEHNRLYWYRQTLGQGPEFLTYFQNEAQLEKSRLLSDRFSAERPKGSFSTLEIQRTEQGDSAMYLCASSIAGYNEQFFGPGTRLTVL.

The CDR3 bases are TGTGCCAGCAGCACCGGGACTGAAGCTTTCTTT. Translation gives CASSTGTEAFF. V is TRBV3-1 (or the pseudogene TRBV3-2) and J is TRBJ1-1, with D hard to call. The CDR3 has 11 amino acids. Germline V gene data show CDR1 as LGHDT and CDR2 as YNNKEL (reference sequence). Trimming took 5 bases from V and 5 from J, leaving 6 bases between them.

CDR3 region: CASSLDLQGETQYF. The CDR3 bases are TGTGCCAGCAGCTTAGATCTTCAGGGAGAGACCCAGTACTTC. V and J are TRBV11-2 and TRBJ2-5, with D tentatively TRBD1 (5 bases). Trimming cost V 0 bases and J 4 bases, with 9 bases left between them. Germline lookup yields CDR1 SGHAT and CDR2 FQNNGV. This CDR3 has 14 amino acids.

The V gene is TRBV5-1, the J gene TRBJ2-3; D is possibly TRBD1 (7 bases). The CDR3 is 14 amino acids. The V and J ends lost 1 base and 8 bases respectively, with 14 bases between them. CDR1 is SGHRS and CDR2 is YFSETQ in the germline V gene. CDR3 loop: CASSLTTGEVTQYF. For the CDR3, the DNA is TGCGCCAGCAGCTTGACAACAGGGGAGGTTACGCAGTATTTT.

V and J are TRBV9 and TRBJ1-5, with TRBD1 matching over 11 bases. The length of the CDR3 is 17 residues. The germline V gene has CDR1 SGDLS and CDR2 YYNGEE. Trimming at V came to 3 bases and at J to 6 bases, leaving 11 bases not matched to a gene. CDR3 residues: CASSEGIGQGAGQPQHF. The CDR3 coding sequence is TGTGCCAGCAGCGAGGGAATCGGACAGGGGGCAGGTCAGCCCCAGCATTTT.

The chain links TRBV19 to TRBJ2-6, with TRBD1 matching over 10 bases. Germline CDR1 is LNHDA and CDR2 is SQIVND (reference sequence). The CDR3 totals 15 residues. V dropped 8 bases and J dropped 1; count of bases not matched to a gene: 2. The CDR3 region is CASGDRGSGANVLTF. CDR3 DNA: TGTGCCAGTGGGGACAGGGGATCTGGGGCCAACGTCCTGACTTTC.